This record concerns one T cell receptor beta chain sequence. Its matching antigen is unknown. Researchers ran the PCR with 60 Vbeta and 13 Jbeta primers. Sequenced by immunoSEQ multiplex PCR; TCRdb stores in-frame clones only, minus some. The sample lists 150,000 to 200,000 clones, 73% occurring once. The data are from a study of cytomegalovirus exposure and HLA in healthy donors. General study points: Previously analyzed data showed that most TCR beta V segments were productive at a frequency of about 87% or about 30%.

V lost 4 bases and J lost 1, with 18 bases in between. The CDR3 has 17 amino acids. Germline V CDR1 and CDR2: SGHDT, YYEEEE. The sequence derives from a woman aged 18-35 years in good health and CMV-seropositive. The chain couples TRBV5-6 to TRBJ1-5; no reliable D call. The sequenced sample consisted of PBMCs. In nucleotides, the CDR3 is TGTGCCAGCAGCCTTTGGTCGGGAATGTTGAGCAATCAGCCCCAGCATTTT. This gives the protein CASSLWSGMLSNQPQHF.